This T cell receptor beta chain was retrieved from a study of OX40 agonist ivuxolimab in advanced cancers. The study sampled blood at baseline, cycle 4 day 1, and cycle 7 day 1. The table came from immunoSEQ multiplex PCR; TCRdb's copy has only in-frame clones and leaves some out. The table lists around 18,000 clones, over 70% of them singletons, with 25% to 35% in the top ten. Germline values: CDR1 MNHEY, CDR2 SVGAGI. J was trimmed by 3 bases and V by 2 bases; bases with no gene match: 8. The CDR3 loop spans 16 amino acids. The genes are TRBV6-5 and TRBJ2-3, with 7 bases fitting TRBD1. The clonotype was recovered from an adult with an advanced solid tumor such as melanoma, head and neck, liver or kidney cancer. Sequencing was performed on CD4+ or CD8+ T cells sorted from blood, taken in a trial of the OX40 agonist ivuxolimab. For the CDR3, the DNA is TGTGCCAGCAGTTACAGCGCCTTCAGGGGGACAGATACGCAGTATTTT. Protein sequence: CASSYSAFRGTDTQYF.